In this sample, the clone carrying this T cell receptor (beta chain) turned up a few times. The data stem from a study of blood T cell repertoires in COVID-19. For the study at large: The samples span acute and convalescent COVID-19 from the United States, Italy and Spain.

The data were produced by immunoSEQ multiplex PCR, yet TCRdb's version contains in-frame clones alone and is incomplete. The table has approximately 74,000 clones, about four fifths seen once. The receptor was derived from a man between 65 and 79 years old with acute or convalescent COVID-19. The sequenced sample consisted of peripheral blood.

The DNA for the CDR3 is TGTGCCAGCAGCTTAGTGAGGTTCTATAATTCACCCCTCCACTTT. Amino acids: CASSLVRFYNSPLHF. The chain has TRBV7-2 and TRBJ1-6; D ambiguous. Germline lookup yields CDR1 SGHTA and CDR2 FQGNSA. The CDR3 is 15 residues long. V was pared by 1 base and J by 3 bases, with 7 bases between. Supplemented by reference TRBV7-2 and TRBJ1-6, the full variable domain reads GAGVSQSPSNKVTEKGKDVELRCDPISGHTALYWYRQSLGQGLEFLIYFQGNSAPDKSGLPSDRFSAERTGGSVSTLTIQRTQQEDSAVYLCASSLVRFYNSPLHFGNGTRLTVT.